The T cell receptor (beta chain) under discussion was sequenced for a study of cytotoxic CD8 clonotypes in ibrutinib-treated CLL. Study observations and caveats: Rising at ibrutinib response, clonality subsequently fell back toward baseline at progression.

With regard to this clone: Its antigen is unidentified.

The method was immunoSEQ multiplex PCR; TCRdb's version includes in-frame clones alone and lacks a portion of them. The table has over 250,000 clones, around 76% seen once; the top ten hold about 5%. Germline V CDR1 and CDR2: LNHDA, SQIVND (reference sequence). Trimming took 3 bases from V and 3 from J; bases not matched to a gene: 5. The CDR3 has 15 residues. This receptor was identified in a human donor with chronic lymphocytic leukemia. The rearrangement joins TRBV19 to TRBJ2-7; 10 nucleotides line up with TRBD1. The sample consisted of PBMCs, taken at disease progression, from a patient treated with ibrutinib. CDR3 in amino acids: CASSMVRTGGYEQYF. DNA for the CDR3: TGTGCCAGTAGTATGGTAAGGACAGGGGGCTACGAGCAGTACTTC.